A single sample is the source of the 19 T cell receptor beta chains below, sequenced in a study of immune evolution from preneoplasia to lung adenocarcinoma. Clones were sequenced by immunoSEQ multiplex PCR, and TCRdb holds only the in-frame ones, with some missing. The table has thousands of clones, 81% seen once. The sequencing sample was made of FFPE normal lung tissue adjacent to the tumor. The source is a person aged 50-75 years with lung adenocarcinoma.

J is TRBJ2-7 and V is TRBV5-1; 9 bases fit TRBD1. Germline trimming cut 4 bases from V and 3 bases from J; bases unmatched to any gene: 8. CDR1 is SGHRS and CDR2 is YFSETQ in the germline V gene. This CDR3 is built from 15 residues. The CDR3 sequence is CASSAPGQGFYEQYF. CDR3 DNA: TGCGCCAGCAGCGCGCCGGGACAGGGCTTCTACGAGCAGTACTTC.

This clone was picked up one time. This rearrangement joins TRBV7-8 to TRBJ2-7; D is uncertain. The CDR3 totals 15 residues. V was clipped by 0 bases and J by 2 bases, with 11 bases between them. CDR1 and CDR2 from the germline V gene are SGHVS and FQNEAQ. The CDR3 nucleotides are TGTGCCAGCAGCTTAGCAGGATCCCAGCCCTACGAGCAGTACTTC. Its protein is CASSLAGSQPYEQYF.

V and J are TRBV5-1 and TRBJ1-2; no definite D call. This CDR3 comprises 13 residues. Trimming cost V 0 bases and J 6 bases, with 9 bases left between them. Germline V gene sequence: CDR1 SGHRS, CDR2 YFSETQ. DNA of the CDR3: TGCGCCAGCAGCTTGGATCGCGGAGATGGCTACACCTTC. It codes for CASSLDRGDGYTF. The full variable domain, its missing parts supplied by reference TRBV5-1 and TRBJ1-2, is KAGVTQTPRYLIKTRGQQVTLSCSPISGHRSVSWYQQTPGQGLQFLFEYFSETQRNKGNFPGRFSGRQFSNSRSEMNVSTLELGDSALYLCASSLDRGDGYTFGSGTRLTVV.

This rearrangement joins TRBV10-1 to TRBJ2-7; TRBD1 agrees at 11 bases. V was pared by 3 bases and J by 4 bases, with 11 bases of the junction left unmatched. Germline V lookup: CDR1 WNHNN, CDR2 SYGVQD (reference sequence). The CDR3 length is 17 residues. The CDR3 region has the DNA TGCGCCAGCAGTGAAGGGTTTGGGACAGGGGGTTTGTACGAGCAGTACTTC. It codes for CASSEGFGTGGLYEQYF.

The rearrangement joins TRBV9 to TRBJ2-7; 11 bases are a match to TRBD2. J was trimmed by 2 bases and V by 4 bases; bases with no gene match: 11. Germline-derived CDR1 and CDR2 are SGDLS and YYNGEE. The CDR3 is 17 residues long. The chain's CDR3 is CASSTSYGTSGPYEQYF. CDR3 in DNA: TGTGCCAGCAGCACTAGCTACGGGACTAGCGGTCCCTACGAGCAGTACTTC.

CDR3 sequence (DNA): TGTGCCAGCAGCTTGGCGCACGAGCAGTACTTC. It encodes CASSLAHEQYF. The J gene is TRBJ2-7, the V gene TRBV5-5, with D hard to call. CDR3 length: 11 amino acids. The germline V gene has CDR1 SGHKS and CDR2 YYEKEE (reference sequence). V shed 0 bases and J shed 5 bases, with 3 bases lying between them.

Here the CDR3 reads CASSLAGDRYEQYF. The CDR3 bases are TGTGCCAGCAGCTTAGCGGGGGATCGCTACGAGCAGTACTTC. This chain uses TRBV7-2 with TRBJ2-7; D is perhaps TRBD1 or TRBD2 (5 bases each). Germline CDR1 reads SGHTA; CDR2 reads FQGNSA. V gave up 0 bases and J gave up 3 bases, with 9 bases separating them. The CDR3 loop spans 14 amino acids.

The chain combines TRBV11-3 with TRBJ2-1, with 13 bases lining up with TRBD2. CDR1 is SGHNT, CDR2 YENEEA, per germline. The length of the CDR3 is 14 residues. V shed 6 bases and J 4 bases; nucleotides not matched to a gene: 0. The CDR3 region is CASRLAGGYNEQFF. DNA of the CDR3: TGTGCCAGCAGACTAGCGGGAGGGTACAATGAGCAGTTCTTC.

The chain links TRBV4-2 to TRBJ2-1; 9 nucleotides align to TRBD1. The junction had 4 bases not matched to a gene; V was cut back by 0 bases and J by 4 bases. This CDR3 region has 16 residues. Germline loops: CDR1 LGHNA, CDR2 YNFKEQ. This chain's CDR3 is CASSQEAGTGYNEQFF. CDR3 nucleotides: TGTGCCAGCAGCCAAGAGGCCGGGACAGGGTACAATGAGCAGTTCTTC.

In its sample, this clone was seen once. The chain couples TRBV29-1 to TRBJ2-2; 7 positions match TRBD1. The V gene's germline CDR1 is SQVTM and CDR2 ANQGSEA. This CDR3 region has 15 residues. V was clipped by 6 bases and J by 0 bases; unmatched bases: 7. The DNA of the CDR3 is TGCAGCGTGGTGACAGGGTTAACGAACACCGGGGAGCTGTTTTTT. Its protein product is CSVVTGLTNTGELFF.

The CDR3 loop is CASSSLTGDEKLFF. In DNA, the CDR3 is TGTGCCAGCAGCTCTCTTACAGGGGATGAAAAACTGTTTTTT. The chain couples TRBV7-9 to TRBJ1-4, with TRBD1 matching over 7 bases. The CDR3 spans 14 residues. J was trimmed by 6 bases and V by 4 bases; bases with no gene match: 5. The V gene's germline CDR1 is SEHNR and CDR2 FQNEAQ (reference sequence). The entire variable domain, with the rest obtained from reference TRBV7-9 and TRBJ1-4, is as follows: DTGVSQNPRHKITKRGQNVTFRCDPISEHNRLYWYRQTLGQGPEFLTYFQNEAQLEKSRLLSDRFSAERPKGSFSTLEIQRTEQGDSAMYLCASSSLTGDEKLFFGSGTQLSVL.

This chain links TRBV18 with TRBJ2-2; D is possibly TRBD2 (5 bases). Germline loops: CDR1 KGHSH, CDR2 LQKENI. V lost 2 bases, J lost 1 base, and 8 bases lay in between. The CDR3 consists of 15 residues. CDR3: CASSPSRENTGELFF. The CDR3 nucleotides are TGTGCCAGCTCACCATCACGGGAGAACACCGGGGAGCTGTTTTTT.

The genes are TRBV4-1 and TRBJ2-2, with D perhaps TRBD2 (5 bases). The CDR3 totals 15 residues. V lost 2 bases and J lost 3, with 10 bases in between. Germline values: CDR1 MGHRA, CDR2 YSYEKL. This chain's CDR3 is CASSQSDFHTGELFF. The CDR3 DNA reads as TGCGCCAGCAGCCAATCGGACTTCCACACCGGGGAGCTGTTTTTT.

The chain uses TRBV13 and TRBJ2-1; unclear D gene. Trimming removed 1 base from V and 0 bases from J, with 7 bases in between. The CDR3 runs 15 residues. The germline V gene encodes CDR1 PRHDT and CDR2 FYEKMQ (reference sequence). The CDR3 DNA reads as TGTGCCAGCAGCTTAGCGGTTAGCTCCTACAATGAGCAGTTCTTC. This codes for CASSLAVSSYNEQFF.

This clone occurred a few times. The chain employs TRBV4-1 and TRBJ2-2, with 10 bases that match TRBD2. Losses at the gene ends were 3 bases for V and 2 bases for J; bases not matched to a gene: 3. The germline V gene has CDR1 MGHRA and CDR2 YSYEKL. CDR3 length: 16 residues. The CDR3 DNA sequence: TGCGCCAGCAGCCACGTAGCGGGAGGTAACACCGGGGAGCTGTTTTTT. It specifies CASSHVAGGNTGELFF.

The gene calls are TRBV28 and TRBJ2-1, with 7 nucleotides matching TRBD2. Germline loops: CDR1 MDHEN, CDR2 SYDVKM. The CDR3 contains 17 residues. The V segment lost 4 bases and the J segment 3 bases; nucleotides outside the gene matches: 12. The CDR3 loop is CASSYSLWGTNYNEQFF. As DNA, the CDR3 is TGTGCCAGCAGTTACAGCTTGTGGGGGACTAACTACAATGAGCAGTTCTTC.

The chain combines TRBV28 with TRBJ2-2; 7 nucleotides agree with TRBD2. The ends lost 2 bases at V and 6 bases at J; junction bases unmatched: 3. The germline CDR1 and CDR2 sequences are MDHEN and SYDVKM. This CDR3 is 14 amino acids long. The CDR3 nucleotides read TGTGCCAGCAGTTTAGGACTAGGGGCCGGGGAGCTGTTTTTT. Translation: CASSLGLGAGELFF.

V and J are TRBV29-1 and TRBJ1-3, with D hard to call. Trimming took off 6 bases at V and 0 bases at J, with 6 bases between the two ends. In germline, CDR1 is SQVTM, CDR2 ANQGSEA. The CDR3 runs to 12 residues. The CDR3, as DNA: TGCAGCGTCGCCTACTCTGGAAACACCATATATTTT. It yields the protein CSVAYSGNTIYF.

This clone has only a few counts. The J gene is TRBJ1-4, the V gene TRBV5-6; D uncertain. Germline lookup yields CDR1 SGHDT and CDR2 YYEEEE. The CDR3 runs 12 residues. The germline V and J ends were trimmed by 4 bases and 2 bases, with 3 bases remaining between them. For the CDR3, the DNA is TGTGCCAGCAGCCTCACTAATGAAAAACTGTTTTTT. It is translated as CASSLTNEKLFF.